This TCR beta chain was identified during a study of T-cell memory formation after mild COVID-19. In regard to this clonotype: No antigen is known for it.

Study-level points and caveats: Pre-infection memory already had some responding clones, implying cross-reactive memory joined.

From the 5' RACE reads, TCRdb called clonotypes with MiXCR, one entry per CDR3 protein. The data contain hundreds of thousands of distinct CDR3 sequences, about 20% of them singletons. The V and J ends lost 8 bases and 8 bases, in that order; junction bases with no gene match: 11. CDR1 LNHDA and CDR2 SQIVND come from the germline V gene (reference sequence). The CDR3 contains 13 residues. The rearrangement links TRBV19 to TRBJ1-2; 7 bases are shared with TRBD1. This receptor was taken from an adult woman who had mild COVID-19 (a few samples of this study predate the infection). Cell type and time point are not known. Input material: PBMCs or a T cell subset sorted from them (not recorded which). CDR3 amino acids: CASQYTGARGYTF. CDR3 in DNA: TGTGCCAGTCAATATACAGGGGCCAGAGGCTACACCTTC.